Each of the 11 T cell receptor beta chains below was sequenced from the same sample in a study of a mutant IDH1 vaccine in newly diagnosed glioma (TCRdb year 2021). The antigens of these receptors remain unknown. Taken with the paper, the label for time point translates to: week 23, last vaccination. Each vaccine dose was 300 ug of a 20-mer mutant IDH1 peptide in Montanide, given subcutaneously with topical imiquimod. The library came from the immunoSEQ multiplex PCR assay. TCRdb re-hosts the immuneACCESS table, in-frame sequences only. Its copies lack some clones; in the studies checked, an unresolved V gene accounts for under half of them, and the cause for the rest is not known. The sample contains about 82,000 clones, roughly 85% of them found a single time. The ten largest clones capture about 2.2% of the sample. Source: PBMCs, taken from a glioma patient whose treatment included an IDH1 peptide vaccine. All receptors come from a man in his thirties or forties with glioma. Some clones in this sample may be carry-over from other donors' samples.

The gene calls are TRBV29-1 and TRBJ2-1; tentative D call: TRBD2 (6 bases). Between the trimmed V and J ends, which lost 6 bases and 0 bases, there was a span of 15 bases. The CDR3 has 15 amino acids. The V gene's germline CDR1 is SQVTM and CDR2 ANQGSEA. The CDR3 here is CSVLSSVSSYNEQFF. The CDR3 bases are TGCAGCGTCCTATCTAGCGTCAGCTCCTACAATGAGCAGTTCTTC.

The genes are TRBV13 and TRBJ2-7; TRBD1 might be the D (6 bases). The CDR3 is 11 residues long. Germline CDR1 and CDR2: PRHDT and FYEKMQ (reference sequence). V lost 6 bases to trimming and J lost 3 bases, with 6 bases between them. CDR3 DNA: TGTGCCAGCAGACAGGGCTACGAGCAGTACTTC. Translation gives CASRQGYEQYF.

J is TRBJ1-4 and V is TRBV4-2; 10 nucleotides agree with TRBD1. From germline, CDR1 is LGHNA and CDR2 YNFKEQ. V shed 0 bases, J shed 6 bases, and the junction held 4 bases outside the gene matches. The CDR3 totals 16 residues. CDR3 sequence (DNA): TGTGCCAGCAGCCAAGACCCGACAGGGGGCTATGAAAAACTGTTTTTT. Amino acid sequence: CASSQDPTGGYEKLFF.

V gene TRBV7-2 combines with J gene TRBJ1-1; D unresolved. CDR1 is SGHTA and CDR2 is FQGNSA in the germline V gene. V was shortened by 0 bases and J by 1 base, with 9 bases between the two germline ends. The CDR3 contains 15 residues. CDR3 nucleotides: TGTGCCAGCAGCTTAGCGGGGAGAGAGAACACTGAAGCTTTCTTT. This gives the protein CASSLAGRENTEAFF.

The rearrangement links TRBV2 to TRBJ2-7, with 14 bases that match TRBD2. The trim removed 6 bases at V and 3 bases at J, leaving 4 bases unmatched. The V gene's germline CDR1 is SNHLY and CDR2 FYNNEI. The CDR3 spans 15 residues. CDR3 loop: CASRPTSGGVYEQYF. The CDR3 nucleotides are TGTGCCAGCAGGCCGACTAGCGGGGGGGTCTACGAGCAGTACTTC.

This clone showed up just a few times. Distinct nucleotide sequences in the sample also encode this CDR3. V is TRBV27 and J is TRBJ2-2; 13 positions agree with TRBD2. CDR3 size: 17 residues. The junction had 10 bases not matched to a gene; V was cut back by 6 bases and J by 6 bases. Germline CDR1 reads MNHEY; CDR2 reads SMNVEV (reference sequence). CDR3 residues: CASSPLAGGPASGELFF. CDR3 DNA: TGTGCCAGCAGCCCACTAGCGGGGGGGCCAGCCTCCGGGGAGCTGTTTTTT.

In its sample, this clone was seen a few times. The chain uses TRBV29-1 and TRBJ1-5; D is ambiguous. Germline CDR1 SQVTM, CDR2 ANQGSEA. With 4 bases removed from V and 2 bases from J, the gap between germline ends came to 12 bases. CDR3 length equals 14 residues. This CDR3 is CSVAAGMGNQPQHF. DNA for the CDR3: TGCAGCGTTGCCGCCGGAATGGGCAATCAGCCCCAGCATTTT.

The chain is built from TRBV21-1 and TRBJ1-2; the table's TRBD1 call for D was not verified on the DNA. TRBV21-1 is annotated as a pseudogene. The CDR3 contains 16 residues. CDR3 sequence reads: CASSKRVLGAYYGYTF. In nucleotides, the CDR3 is TGTGCCAGCAGCAAAAGGGTTTTGGGGGCTTACTATGGCTACACCTTC.

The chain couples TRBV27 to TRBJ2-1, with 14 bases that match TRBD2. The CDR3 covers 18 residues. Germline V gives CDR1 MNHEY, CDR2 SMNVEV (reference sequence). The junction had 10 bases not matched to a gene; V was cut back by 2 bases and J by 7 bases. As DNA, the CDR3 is TGTGCCAGCAGTTTAGGTACCGGGACTAGCGGGGGATTGAATGAGCAGTTCTTC. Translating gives CASSLGTGTSGGLNEQFF.

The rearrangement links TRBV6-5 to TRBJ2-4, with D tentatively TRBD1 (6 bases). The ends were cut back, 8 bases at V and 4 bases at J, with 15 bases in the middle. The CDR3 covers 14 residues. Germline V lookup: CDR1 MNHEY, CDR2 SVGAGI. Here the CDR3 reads CASGGTGLKNIQYF. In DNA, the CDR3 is TGTGCCAGCGGTGGAACAGGGCTGAAAAACATTCAGTACTTC.

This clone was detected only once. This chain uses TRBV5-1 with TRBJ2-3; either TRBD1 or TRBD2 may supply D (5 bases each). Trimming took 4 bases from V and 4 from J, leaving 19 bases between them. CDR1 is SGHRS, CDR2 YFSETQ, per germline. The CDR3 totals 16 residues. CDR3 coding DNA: TGCGCCAGCAGCCCTCGGCGAGGGGTAGGAGCAGATACGCAGTATTTT. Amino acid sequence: CASSPRRGVGADTQYF. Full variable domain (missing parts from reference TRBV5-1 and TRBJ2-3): KAGVTQTPRYLIKTRGQQVTLSCSPISGHRSVSWYQQTPGQGLQFLFEYFSETQRNKGNFPGRFSGRQFSNSRSEMNVSTLELGDSALYLCASSPRRGVGADTQYFGPGTRLTVL.